The clone carrying this T cell receptor (beta chain) was counted many times. These data belong to a study of early T cells in non-severe SARS-CoV-2 infection. On the study more broadly: It was bulk RNA from unsorted whole blood that was sequenced, and the chains were unpaired.

Unique molecular identifiers were affixed to single, distinct cDNA molecules. TCRdb redid the calling of the 5' RACE reads with MiXCR, one entry per CDR3 protein. The sample comprises 53,000 or so distinct CDR3 sequences, 8.5% to 10% of which are singletons, and about 7.7% rests with the top ten. The germline CDR1 and CDR2 sequences are ENHRY and SYGVKD. The V gene end was trimmed by 4 bases and the J gene end by 2 bases; junction bases not matched to a gene: 6. This CDR3 is 15 amino acids long. V gene TRBV10-3 combines with J gene TRBJ2-3, with 7 positions matching TRBD1. Sample: whole blood. This TCR was sampled from an adult who was a healthcare worker with PCR-confirmed SARS-CoV-2 infection or an uninfected control (not recorded which). As DNA, the CDR3 is TGTGCCATCAGTGCACGGACAGGAGTCACAGATACGCAGTATTTT. Residues: CAISARTGVTDTQYF.